This T cell receptor (beta chain) was captured in a study of Ad26.COV2.S vaccination and SARS-CoV-2 variants (dated by TCRdb to the early 2020s). At the level of the whole study: Donors in the vaccine arm were drawn from COV1001, a phase I-IIa trial of Ad26.COV2.S in healthy adults that was multicentre, randomized, double-blind and placebo-controlled. Dosing of Ad26.COV2.S was intramuscular, at either 5x10^10 or 1x10^11 viral particles, delivered as one shot or as two shots spaced 56 days apart. TCRbeta repertoire sequencing served as the tool for gauging how specific and how broad the SARS-CoV-2-reactive T cell receptors were following Ad26.COV2.S vaccination. A total of around 32 samples were included in the TCR-sequenced set, comprising roughly 19 Ad26.COV2.S vaccine recipients, 5 placebo recipients and 8 SARS-CoV-2 convalescent individuals. Participants in the trial were split at random into five groups of five each, receiving low-dose or high-dose Ad26.COV2.S once or twice, or else placebo on both occasions. Investigators did not know the trial group allocation while performing experiments and assessing outcomes. Overall results and qualifications from the work: Vaccine and placebo recipients had comparable non-spike TCR breadth, which fits with the vaccine containing only spike. The authors noted that the TCR breadth and depth analyses may have underestimated total T cell responses. After vaccination, spike-specific CD8+ and CD4+ T cell responses were reported to show substantial breadth. Comparing responses between vaccine doses or regimens was not something the study was powered to do. Higher spike-specific TCR breadth was observed in Ad26.COV2.S recipients than in placebo recipients (P = 0.0014).

V is shortened by 6 bases, J by 4 bases, and the region joining them spans 6 bases. Reading the germline V gene gives CDR1 MDHEN and CDR2 SYDVKM. There are 11 amino acids in the CDR3, from cysteine to phenylalanine inclusive. The entry retains the CDR3 DNA only, 33 bases that are in frame from base 1. The intended sense of this specimen's treatment or condition label: some 20 received Ad26.COV2.S at low or high dose, single or two shots; several received placebo; per-sample allocation not given. For vaccine and placebo recipients, repertoires were sequenced using samples collected on day 63 after the first injection. Cohort 1b enrolled about 25 adults aged 18-55 years at a single site in Boston, USA, between 29 July and 7 August 2020. Ad26.COV2.S was a replication-incompetent adenovirus type 26 vector that expressed a prefusion-stabilized SARS-CoV-2 spike protein derived from the original Wuhan strain.

The immunoSEQ Assay was the method used to sequence TCRbeta CDR3 regions. After extraction, genomic DNA underwent amplification by bias-controlled multiplex PCR, followed by high-throughput sequencing. As for the authors' bioinformatics: Collapsing and filtering of sequences were performed to quantify the absolute abundance of each unique TCRbeta CDR3 region. T cell fraction was estimated by normalization of TCRbeta template counts to usable DNA, with usable DNA being measured through amplification of reference genes present in all nucleated cells. Repertoire TCRs were annotated as SARS-CoV-2-specific when V gene, CDR3 amino acid sequence and J gene were exactly matched to a known reactive TCR set. The reference SARS-CoV-2 TCR set was obtained from MIRA and was filtered for enrichment in COVID-19-positive ImmuneCODE repertoires, whereby public or cross-reactive TCRs were removed. Using the MIRA antigens, annotated TCRs were further analysed by specific ORF or by position within an ORF. Depth was the summed frequency of annotated unique rearrangements, while breadth was defined as annotated unique rearrangements over total unique productive rearrangements. TCR breadth was compared between groups using two-sided Wilcoxon rank-sum tests. Held by TCRdb, this immuneACCESS table contains in-frame sequences only and omits some clones. Under half of the omission traces to an unresolved V gene where checked; the cause of the rest is unknown. The DNA was the basis for D and trimming; V, J and clone size are from that table. The sample data list some 480,000 clones, and around 85% of these were observed just once. Roughly 13% of the sample belongs to the ten largest clones.

This clone came up a few times. It has no known antigen specificity. No much larger clone exists at a distance of one base, and base qualities are not known. The sample here was peripheral blood, taken in a trial of Ad26.COV2.S vaccine versus placebo. In this chain, TRBV28 is recombined with TRBJ1-2, with an unclear D gene assignment. The TCR originated in a person between 18 and 60 years old who received the Ad26.COV2.S COVID-19 vaccine or a placebo. This receptor carries the CDR3 CASRGFYGYTF. The nucleotide sequence is given as TGTGCCAGCAGGGGGTTCTATGGCTACACCTTC.